This T cell receptor beta chain was captured in a study of T-cell reconstitution after alpha-beta-depleted transplantation in children. The CDR3 is made up of 15 amino acids. Germline lookup yields CDR1 SQVTM and CDR2 ANQGSEA. Trimming cost V 6 bases and J 6 bases; bases outside gene matches: 13. Unique molecular identifiers were used to barcode this TCRbeta library. TCRdb re-called the PCR reads through MiXCR, storing one row per CDR3 protein. The sample carries a few hundred thousand distinct CDR3 sequences, around 13% recorded once. This clonotype was seen a few times. The TCR comes from a human donor who donated a stem cell graft to a child with combined immunodeficiency. The specimen comprised PBMCs from the stem cell graft donor, sampled from the stem cell graft. The J gene is TRBJ2-1, the V gene TRBV29-1; 8 positions agree with TRBD1. Here the CDR3 DNA reads TGCAGCGTCGAGAACGACAGGGGAGCTTTCAATGAGCAGTTCTTC. Translating it yields CSVENDRGAFNEQFF.